The following is a T cell receptor beta chain sequence with its context. As yet, its antigen is unknown. The data were taken from a study of cytomegalovirus exposure and HLA in healthy donors. The study, taken as a whole, reports: It was confirmed in vitro that a few of the CMV-associated chains were specific for CMV antigens. Researchers reported in a later analysis that a missense DCLRE1C variant was tied to TCR beta V- and J-gene trimming. Among TCR beta chains, those listed as cytomegalovirus-associated numbered some 170.

This CDR3 has 15 residues. The germline gives CDR1 MGHDK, CDR2 SYGVNS. V lost 2 bases and J lost 11; bases outside the gene matches: 7. PCR involved 60 Vbeta and 13 Jbeta primers. Libraries were prepared by immunoSEQ multiplex PCR; TCRdb keeps only in-frame clonotypes and omits some of them. Of roughly 100,000 clones listed, 75% to 90% were seen once; the top ten hold 6.9%. This chain connects TRBV25-1 to TRBJ1-6, with 9 bases that match TRBD1. The TCR was taken from a man aged 25-45 years in good health and CMV-seropositive. The specimen was PBMCs. CDR3 residues: CASSETGQGFPPLHF. Here the CDR3 DNA reads TGTGCCAGCAGTGAAACGGGACAGGGATTTCCACCCCTCCACTTT.